These T cell receptor beta chains were read from a single sample in a study of cytomegalovirus exposure and HLA in healthy donors. Sequencing was performed with immunoSEQ multiplex PCR; in TCRdb, only in-frame clones are kept and a portion is missing. The sample carries more than 110,000 clones, 60% to 80% recorded once. The sample consisted of PBMCs. The receptors originated from a woman between 25 and 40 years old in good health and CMV-seronegative. The CDR3 runs from the conserved cysteine through the conserved F or W. D genes are given only for firm matches. Clone size is given for some rows only: seen once, a few or many times, or a class if the clone is expanded.

v_gene	abundance	j_gene	d_gene	CDR3aa	CDR3nt
TRBV5-1	-	TRBJ1-4	-	CASSLGQGREKLFF	TGCGCCAGCAGCTTGGGTCAGGGAAGAGAAAAACTGTTTTTT
TRBV5-6	-	TRBJ2-4	TRBD1	CASSSWTGLNIQYF	TGTGCCAGCAGCTCCTGGACAGGGTTGAACATTCAGTACTTC
TRBV5-4	-	TRBJ1-2	TRBD1	CASSLQGVQSGYTF	TGTGCCAGCAGCCTACAGGGGGTCCAGTCTGGCTACACCTTC
TRBV5-1	-	TRBJ2-5	TRBD2	CASSAGTSGRTYQETQYF	TGCGCCAGCAGCGCCGGGACTAGCGGGCGAACCTACCAAGAGACCCAGTACTTC
TRBV18	-	TRBJ1-2	-	CASSSPGGNYRDYGYTF	TGTGCCAGCTCATCCCCCGGGGGGAACTACCGGGACTATGGCTACACCTTC
TRBV18	-	TRBJ2-1	-	CASGQNYNSNEQFF	TGTGCCAGCGGACAGAACTACAACTCCAATGAGCAGTTCTTC
TRBV15	-	TRBJ2-5	TRBD2	CATSRASGYQETQYF	TGTGCCACCAGCAGAGCTAGCGGGTACCAAGAGACCCAGTACTTC
TRBV6-6	-	TRBJ2-4	-	CASSYSAEMKNIQYF	TGTGCCAGCAGTTACTCGGCAGAAATGAAAAACATTCAGTACTTC
TRBV9	-	TRBJ2-5	TRBD2	CASSGLAGGPWEETQYF	TGTGCCAGCAGCGGACTAGCGGGGGGGCCTTGGGAAGAGACCCAGTACTTC
TRBV27	-	TRBJ1-5	-	CASSSLSGYSNQPQHF	TGTGCCAGCAGTTCCCTTTCAGGGTATAGCAATCAGCCCCAGCATTTT
TRBV7-9	few	TRBJ2-3	TRBD2	CASSTRLPTSGGAYDTQYF	TGTGCCAGCAGCACCCGCCTACCTACTAGCGGGGGGGCATATGATACGCAGTATTTT
TRBV4-2	few	TRBJ2-3	-	CASSPRTDTQYF	TGTGCCAGCAGCCCCCGGACAGATACGCAGTATTTT
TRBV6-5	-	TRBJ2-1	TRBD2	CASSPTSGSIDEQFF	TGTGCCAGCAGTCCGACTAGCGGGAGTATAGATGAGCAGTTCTTC
TRBV10-3	-	TRBJ1-1	TRBD1	CAILSGTGGQNTEAFF	TGTGCCATCCTTAGCGGGACAGGGGGCCAGAACACTGAAGCTTTCTTT
TRBV27	few	TRBJ1-6	-	CASSFSRGGPNSPLHF	TGTGCCAGCAGTTTCTCAAGGGGGGGGCCGAATTCACCCCTCCACTTT
TRBV6-5	-	TRBJ2-3	TRBD2	CASRWTSGREDTQYF	TGTGCCAGCAGGTGGACTAGCGGGAGGGAAGATACGCAGTATTTT
TRBV6-4	-	TRBJ1-1	-	CASREAGNTEAFF	TGTGCCAGCAGGGAGGCGGGGAACACTGAAGCTTTCTTT
TRBV4-1	-	TRBJ2-1	TRBD2	CASSQGPGGFDEQFF	TGCGCCAGCAGCCAAGGTCCGGGGGGGTTCGATGAGCAGTTCTTC
TRBV10-3	-	TRBJ2-7	TRBD2	CAIWRGLAGTYEQYF	TGTGCCATCTGGCGCGGACTAGCGGGTACCTACGAGCAGTACTTC
TRBV28	-	TRBJ1-3	TRBD1	CASRLMTGRAGNTIYF	TGTGCCAGCAGACTCATGACAGGGCGGGCTGGAAACACCATATATTTT
TRBV28	once	TRBJ2-7	-	CASSFPRSIGQYF	TGTGCCAGCAGTTTCCCCCGTAGCATCGGGCAGTACTTC
TRBV7-2	-	TRBJ2-7	TRBD2	CASSLQSGRQSYEQYF	TGTGCCAGCAGCTTACAGAGCGGGAGGCAGTCCTACGAGCAGTACTTC
TRBV28	-	TRBJ1-5	TRBD1	CASSSSGQGSNQPQHF	TGTGCCAGCAGTTCATCGGGACAGGGAAGCAATCAGCCCCAGCATTTT
TRBV10-3	-	TRBJ2-1	TRBD2	CAITGSGVNEQFF	TGTGCCATCACGGGTAGCGGGGTAAATGAGCAGTTCTTC
TRBV4-2	-	TRBJ2-1	TRBD2	CASSQDGAGGIYNEQFF	TGTGCCAGCAGCCAAGACGGGGCGGGAGGAATCTACAATGAGCAGTTCTTC
TRBV6-5	-	TRBJ2-7	TRBD1	CASSLDRDSYEQYF	TGTGCCAGCAGCTTAGACAGGGATTCCTACGAGCAGTACTTC
TRBV7-8	-	TRBJ2-3	-	CASSLGLNTDTQYF	TGTGCCAGCAGCTTGGGACTGAACACAGATACGCAGTATTTT
TRBV30	-	TRBJ1-2	-	CAWSPRAERSYTF	TGTGCCTGGAGTCCGAGGGCAGAGCGGAGCTACACCTTC
TRBV6-6	few	TRBJ1-2	-	CASSYRGGTANYGYTF	TGTGCCAGCAGTTACCGGGGCGGGACGGCAAACTATGGCTACACCTTC
TRBV2	-	TRBJ1-1	-	CASSEEPGGDTEAFF	TGTGCCAGCAGTGAAGAGCCGGGGGGGGACACTGAAGCTTTCTTT
TRBV7-2	-	TRBJ2-4	-	CASTGVLAKNIQYF	TGTGCCAGTACGGGTGTATTAGCCAAAAACATTCAGTACTTC
TRBV5-1	-	TRBJ2-1	-	CASSLMPGLENEQFF	TGCGCCAGCAGCTTGATGCCGGGACTTGAAAATGAGCAGTTCTTC
TRBV28	-	TRBJ1-2	TRBD1	CASRPPTGGAIWGYTF	TGTGCCAGCAGGCCCCCAACAGGGGGCGCGATTTGGGGCTACACCTTC
TRBV2	-	TRBJ2-1	TRBD1	CASRRQGRTYNEQFF	TGTGCCAGCAGGCGACAGGGGAGGACCTACAATGAGCAGTTCTTC
TRBV16	-	TRBJ1-2	-	CASSQSGRDSGYTF	TGTGCCAGCAGCCAATCGGGCCGGGATTCTGGCTACACCTTC
TRBV11-3	few	TRBJ2-3	TRBD1	CASSYGQGKTDTQYF	TGTGCCAGCAGCTACGGACAGGGAAAAACAGATACGCAGTATTTT
TRBV6-1	-	TRBJ1-2	-	CASSDIYRGYTF	TGTGCCAGCAGTGACATTTACAGAGGCTACACCTTC
TRBV6-5	-	TRBJ2-7	TRBD1	CASSRQGRGEQYF	TGTGCCAGCAGCCGACAGGGGAGAGGCGAGCAGTACTTC
TRBV19	-	TRBJ2-7	TRBD2	CASSLYSGSSYEQYF	TGTGCCAGTAGTTTATATAGCGGGAGCTCCTACGAGCAGTACTTC
TRBV4-1	many	TRBJ1-3	-	CASSLNNRGSGNTIYF	TGCGCCAGCAGTCTTAACAATCGGGGCTCTGGAAACACCATATATTTT
TRBV19	-	TRBJ2-5	-	CASSMGAQETQYF	TGTGCCAGTAGTATGGGGGCGCAAGAGACCCAGTACTTC
TRBV12-5	-	TRBJ2-3	-	CASGLVLDGETSTDTQYF	TGTGCTAGTGGTTTGGTACTTGACGGGGAAACTAGCACAGATACGCAGTATTTT
TRBV28	-	TRBJ2-1	TRBD1	CASRGTWTGYNEQFF	TGTGCCAGCAGGGGTACCTGGACAGGCTACAATGAGCAGTTCTTC
TRBV28	-	TRBJ2-3	TRBD2	CASGLAAGEVDTQYF	TGTGCCAGCGGCTTAGCAGCGGGAGAAGTGGATACGCAGTATTTT
TRBV2	-	TRBJ1-4	-	CASWGRLLDATNEKLFF	TGTGCCAGCTGGGGCCGATTGCTTGATGCAACTAATGAAAAACTGTTTTTT
TRBV9	few	TRBJ1-1	TRBD1	CASSPTGMDTEAFF	TGTGCCAGCTCGCCGACAGGGATGGATACTGAAGCTTTCTTT